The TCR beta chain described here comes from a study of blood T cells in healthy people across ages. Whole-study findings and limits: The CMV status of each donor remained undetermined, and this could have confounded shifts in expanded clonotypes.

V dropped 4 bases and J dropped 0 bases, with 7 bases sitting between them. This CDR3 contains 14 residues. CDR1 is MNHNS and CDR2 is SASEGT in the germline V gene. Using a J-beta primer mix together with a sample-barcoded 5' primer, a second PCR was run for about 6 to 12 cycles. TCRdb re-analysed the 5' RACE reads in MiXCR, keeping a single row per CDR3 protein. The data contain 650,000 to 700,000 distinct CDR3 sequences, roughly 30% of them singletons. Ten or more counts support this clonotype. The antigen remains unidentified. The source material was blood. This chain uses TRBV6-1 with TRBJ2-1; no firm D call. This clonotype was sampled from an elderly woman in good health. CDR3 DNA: TGTGCCAGCAGTGCGTTAAGCTCCTACAATGAGCAGTTCTTC. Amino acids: CASSALSSYNEQFF.